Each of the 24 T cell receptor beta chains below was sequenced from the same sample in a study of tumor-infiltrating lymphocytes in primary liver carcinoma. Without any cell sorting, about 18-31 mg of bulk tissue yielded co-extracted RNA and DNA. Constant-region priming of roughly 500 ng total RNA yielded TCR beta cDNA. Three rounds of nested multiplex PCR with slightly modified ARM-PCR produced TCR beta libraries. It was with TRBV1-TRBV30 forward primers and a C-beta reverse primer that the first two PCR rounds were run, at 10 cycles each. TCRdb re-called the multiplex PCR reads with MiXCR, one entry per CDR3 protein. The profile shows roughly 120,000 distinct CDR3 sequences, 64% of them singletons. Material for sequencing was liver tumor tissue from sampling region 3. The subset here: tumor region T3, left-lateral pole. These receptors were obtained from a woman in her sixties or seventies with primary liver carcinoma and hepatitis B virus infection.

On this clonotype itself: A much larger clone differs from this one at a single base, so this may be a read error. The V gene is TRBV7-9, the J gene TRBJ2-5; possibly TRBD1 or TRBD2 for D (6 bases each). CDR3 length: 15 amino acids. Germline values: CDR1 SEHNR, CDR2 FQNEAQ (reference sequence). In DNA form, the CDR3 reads TGTGCCAGCAGCAGGGGGAGTGTCGGGGAGGAGACCCAGTGCTTC. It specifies CASSRGSVGEETQCF.

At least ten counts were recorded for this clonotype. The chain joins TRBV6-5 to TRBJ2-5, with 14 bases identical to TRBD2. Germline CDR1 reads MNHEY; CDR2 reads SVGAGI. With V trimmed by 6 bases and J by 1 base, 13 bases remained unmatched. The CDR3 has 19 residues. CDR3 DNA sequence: TGTGCCAGCAGACGGAAGAATGGACTAGCGGGAGGCTCCCAAGAGACCCAGTACTTC. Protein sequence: CASRRKNGLAGGSQETQYF.

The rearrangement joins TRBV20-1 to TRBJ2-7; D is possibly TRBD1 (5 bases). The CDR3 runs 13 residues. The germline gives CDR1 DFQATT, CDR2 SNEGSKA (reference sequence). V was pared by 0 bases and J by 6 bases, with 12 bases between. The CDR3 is CSARDPGLGEQYF. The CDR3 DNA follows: TGCAGTGCTAGAGATCCAGGGCTCGGCGAGCAGTACTTC.

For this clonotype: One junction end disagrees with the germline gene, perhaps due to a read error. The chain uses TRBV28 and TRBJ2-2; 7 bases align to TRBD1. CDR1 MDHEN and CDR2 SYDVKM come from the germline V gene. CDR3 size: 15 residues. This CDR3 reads CASSGQETFTGELLF. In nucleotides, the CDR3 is TGTGCCAGCAGCGGACAGGAAACCTTCACCGGGGAGCTGCTATTT.

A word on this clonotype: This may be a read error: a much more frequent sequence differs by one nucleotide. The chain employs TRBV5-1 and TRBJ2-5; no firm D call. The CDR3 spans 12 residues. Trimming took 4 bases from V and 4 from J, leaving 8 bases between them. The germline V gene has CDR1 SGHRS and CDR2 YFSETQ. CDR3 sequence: CASSPNLETQYF. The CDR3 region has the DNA TGCGCCAGCAGCCCCAACCTAGAGACCCAGTACTTC.

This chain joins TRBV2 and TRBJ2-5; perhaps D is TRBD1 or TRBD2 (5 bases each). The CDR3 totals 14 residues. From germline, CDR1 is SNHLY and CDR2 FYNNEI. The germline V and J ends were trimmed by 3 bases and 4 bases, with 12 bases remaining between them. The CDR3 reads CASSDLQGRETQYF. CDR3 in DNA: TGTGCCAGCAGTGATCTGCAGGGACGAGAGACCCAGTACTTC.

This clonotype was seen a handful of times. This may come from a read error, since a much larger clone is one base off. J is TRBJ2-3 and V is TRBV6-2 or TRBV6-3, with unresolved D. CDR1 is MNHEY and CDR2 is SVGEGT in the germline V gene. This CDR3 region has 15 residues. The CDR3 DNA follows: TGTGCCTGCAGTTACGCGGAAACCCGCACAGATGCGCAGTATTTT. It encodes CACSYAETRTDAQYF.

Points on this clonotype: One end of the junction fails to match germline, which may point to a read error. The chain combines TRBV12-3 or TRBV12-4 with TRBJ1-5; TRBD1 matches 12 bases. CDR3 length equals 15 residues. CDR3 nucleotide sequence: TGTGCCAGGACTCAGGGACAGGGGGCTAGTCAGCTCCAGCATTTT. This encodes CARTQGQGASQLQHF.

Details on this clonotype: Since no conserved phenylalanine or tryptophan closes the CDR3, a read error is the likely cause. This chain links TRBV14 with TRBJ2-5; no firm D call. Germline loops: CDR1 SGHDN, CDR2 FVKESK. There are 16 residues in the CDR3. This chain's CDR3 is CNTTKGTGEAWETQYI. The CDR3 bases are TGCAACACTACGAAGGGCACTGGTGAAGCTTGGGAGACCCAGTACATC.

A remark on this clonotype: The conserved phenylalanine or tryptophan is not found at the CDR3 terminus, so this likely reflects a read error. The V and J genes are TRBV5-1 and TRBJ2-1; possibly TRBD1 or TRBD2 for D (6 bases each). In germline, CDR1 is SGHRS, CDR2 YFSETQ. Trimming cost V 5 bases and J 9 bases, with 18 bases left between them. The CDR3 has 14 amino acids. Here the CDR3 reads CASSRWTGGSEQFL. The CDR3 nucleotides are TGCGCCAGCAGTCGTTGGACCGGGGGCAGTGAGCAGTTCTTA.

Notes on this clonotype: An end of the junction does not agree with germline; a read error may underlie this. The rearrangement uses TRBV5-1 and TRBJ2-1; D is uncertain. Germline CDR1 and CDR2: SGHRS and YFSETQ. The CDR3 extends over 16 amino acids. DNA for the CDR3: TGCGCCAGCAGCTTCTTCTGGTCCCTCCCTTCCAATGGGCAGTTCTTC. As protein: CASSFFWSLPSNGQFF.

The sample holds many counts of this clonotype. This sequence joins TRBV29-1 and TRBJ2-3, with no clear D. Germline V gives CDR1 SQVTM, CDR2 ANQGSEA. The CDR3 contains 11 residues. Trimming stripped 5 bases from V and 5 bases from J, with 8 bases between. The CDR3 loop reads CSVIEVDTQYF. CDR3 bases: TGCAGCGTTATAGAGGTAGATACGCAGTATTTT.

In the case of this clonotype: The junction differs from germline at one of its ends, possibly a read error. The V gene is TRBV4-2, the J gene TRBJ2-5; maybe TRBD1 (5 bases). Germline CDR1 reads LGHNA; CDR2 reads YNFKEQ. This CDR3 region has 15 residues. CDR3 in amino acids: CASSQDVMGQETQYF. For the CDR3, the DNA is TGTGCCAGCAGCCAAGATGTTATGGGGCAAGAGACTCAGTACTTC.

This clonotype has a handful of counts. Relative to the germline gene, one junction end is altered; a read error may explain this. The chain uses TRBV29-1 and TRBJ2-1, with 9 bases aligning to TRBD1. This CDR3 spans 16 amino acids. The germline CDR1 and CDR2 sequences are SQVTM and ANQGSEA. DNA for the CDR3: TGCAGCATTGAAGACCCCGGGACAGGGCTTCGGAATGAGCAGTTCTTC. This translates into CSIEDPGTGLRNEQFF.

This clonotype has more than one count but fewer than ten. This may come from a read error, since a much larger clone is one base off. This CDR3 is CASSPMGGPTNEKLFF. The CDR3 DNA reads TGTGCCAGCAGCCCAATGGGGGGTCCAACTAATGAAAAACTGTTTTTT. The V and J genes are TRBV7-8 and TRBJ1-4; TRBD1 might be the D (5 bases). Per germline, CDR1 SGHVS and CDR2 FQNEAQ. The CDR3 totals 16 residues. V dropped 5 bases and J dropped 0 bases, with 13 bases sitting between them.

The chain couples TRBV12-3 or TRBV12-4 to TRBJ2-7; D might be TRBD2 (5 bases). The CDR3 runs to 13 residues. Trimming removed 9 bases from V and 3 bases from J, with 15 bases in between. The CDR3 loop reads CASRLAVFYEQYF. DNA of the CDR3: TGTGCCAGTCGTCTAGCCGTGTTCTACGAGCAGTACTTC.

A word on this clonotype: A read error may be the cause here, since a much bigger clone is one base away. For the CDR3, the DNA is TGTGCCGGCCACCGACAGGGTAGGGCGGAGACCCAGTACTTC. Its protein is CAGHRQGRAETQYF. The chain has TRBV28 and TRBJ2-5; 7 bases map to TRBD1. Germline assignment: CDR1 MDHEN and CDR2 SYDVKM. The junction had 14 bases not matched to a gene; V was cut back by 11 bases and J by 5 bases. The CDR3 contains 14 residues.

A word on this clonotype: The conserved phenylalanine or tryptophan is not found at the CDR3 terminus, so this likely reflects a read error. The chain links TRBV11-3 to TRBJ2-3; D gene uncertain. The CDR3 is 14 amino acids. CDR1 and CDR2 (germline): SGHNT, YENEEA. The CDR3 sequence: CACSHRTGTDTQYY. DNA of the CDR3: TGTGCCTGCAGCCATCGAACAGGCACAGATACGCAGTATTAT.

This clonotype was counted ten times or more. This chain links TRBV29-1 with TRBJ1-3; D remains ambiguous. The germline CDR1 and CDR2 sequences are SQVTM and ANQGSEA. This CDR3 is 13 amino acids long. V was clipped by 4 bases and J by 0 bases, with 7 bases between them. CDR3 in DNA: TGCAGCGTTGGACACAGCTCTGGAAACACCATATATTTT. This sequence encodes CSVGHSSGNTIYF.

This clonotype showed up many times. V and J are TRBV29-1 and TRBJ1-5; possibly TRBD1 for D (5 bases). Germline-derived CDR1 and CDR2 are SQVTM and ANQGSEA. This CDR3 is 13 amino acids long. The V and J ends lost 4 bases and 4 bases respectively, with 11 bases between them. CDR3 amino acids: CSVAGPQNQPQHF. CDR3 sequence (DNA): TGCAGCGTTGCGGGGCCGCAAAATCAGCCCCAGCATTTT.

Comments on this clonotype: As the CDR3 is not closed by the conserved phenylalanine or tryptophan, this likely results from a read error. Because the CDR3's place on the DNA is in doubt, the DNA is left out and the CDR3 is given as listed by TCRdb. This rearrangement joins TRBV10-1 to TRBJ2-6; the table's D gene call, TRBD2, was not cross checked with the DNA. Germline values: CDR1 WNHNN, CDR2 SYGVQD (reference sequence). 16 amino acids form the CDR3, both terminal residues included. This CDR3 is CASMEGMDSGANVLTC.

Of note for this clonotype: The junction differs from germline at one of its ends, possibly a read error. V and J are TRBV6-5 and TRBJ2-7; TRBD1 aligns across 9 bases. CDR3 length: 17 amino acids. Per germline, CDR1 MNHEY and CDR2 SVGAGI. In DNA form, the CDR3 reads TGTGCCAGCAGTCACAATTCCGGGACAGGGAGCCTTTACGAGCACTACTTC. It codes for CASSHNSGTGSLYEHYF.

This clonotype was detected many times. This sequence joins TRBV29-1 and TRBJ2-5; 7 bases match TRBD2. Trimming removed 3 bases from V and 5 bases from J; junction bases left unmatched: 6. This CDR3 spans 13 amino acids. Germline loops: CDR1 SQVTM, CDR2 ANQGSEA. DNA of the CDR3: TGCAGCGTTGAGGGGCGGGAGCGGGAGACCCAGTACTTC. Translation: CSVEGRERETQYF.

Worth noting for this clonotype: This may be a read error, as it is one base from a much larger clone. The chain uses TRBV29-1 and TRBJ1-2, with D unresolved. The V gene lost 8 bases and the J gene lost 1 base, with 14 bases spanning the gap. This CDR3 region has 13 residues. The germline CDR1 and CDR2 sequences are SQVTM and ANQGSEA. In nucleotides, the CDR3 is TGCAGCATGGAAGCGGGGATTAACTATGGCTACACCTTC. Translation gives CSMEAGINYGYTF.